What follows are 17 T cell receptor beta chains derived from one specimen sequenced in a study of blood T cell repertoires in COVID-19. The protocol was immunoSEQ multiplex PCR, while the TCRdb copy is restricted to in-frame clones and leaves out a portion. The sample shows hundreds of thousands of clones, roughly nine tenths of them seen only once. The sequenced sample consisted of peripheral blood. These receptor sequences come from a woman aged 50 to 60 with COVID-19, enrolled during active disease.

The CDR3 reads CASKTSGGTQETQYF. The DNA for the CDR3 is TGTGCCAGTAAAACGAGCGGGGGGACGCAAGAGACCCAGTACTTC. The chain carries TRBV19 and TRBJ2-5; 9 nucleotides align to TRBD2. Looked up from germline, CDR1 is LNHDA and CDR2 is SQIVND (reference sequence). The CDR3 has 15 amino acids. V was pared by 7 bases and J by 2 bases, with 8 bases of the junction left unmatched. The full variable domain, in which reference TRBV19 and TRBJ2-5 provide the parts outside the CDR3, is DGGITQSPKYLFRKEGQNVTLSCEQNLNHDAMYWYRQDPGQGLRLIYYSQIVNDFQKGDIAEGYSVSREKKESFPLTVTSAQKNPTAFYLCASKTSGGTQETQYFGPGTRLLVL.

The chain joins TRBV5-4 to TRBJ1-6; D gene unclear. CDR1 and CDR2 (germline): SGHNT, YYREEE (reference sequence). V lost 0 bases, J lost 0 bases, and 10 bases lay in between. The CDR3 is 17 residues long. The CDR3 coding sequence is TGTGCCAGCAGCTTGGGGGCCCCGAGCTCCTATAATTCACCCCTCCACTTT. It translates to CASSLGAPSSYNSPLHF.

There are a few counts of this clone. The genes are TRBV5-1 and TRBJ2-7; D not resolved. V was trimmed by 3 bases and J by 2 bases, leaving 12 bases between them. The CDR3 consists of 14 residues. Germline loops: CDR1 SGHRS, CDR2 YFSETQ. CDR3 amino acids: CASSSRGNAYEQYF. The CDR3 nucleotides read TGCGCCAGCAGCTCCAGAGGAAACGCCTACGAGCAGTACTTC.

This clone was found once. V is TRBV19 and J is TRBJ2-7, with 8 bases identical to TRBD1. CDR3 length: 17 amino acids. V lost 4 bases to trimming and J lost 5 bases; unmatched junction nucleotides: 16. CDR1 and CDR2 from the germline V gene are LNHDA and SQIVND (reference sequence). Here the CDR3 reads CASSRGRGTGIVHEQYF. As DNA, the CDR3 is TGTGCCAGTAGTAGGGGCCGCGGGACAGGAATCGTCCACGAGCAGTACTTC.

The V and J genes are TRBV4-1 and TRBJ2-7; D possibly corresponds to TRBD1 (5 bases). Germline values: CDR1 MGHRA, CDR2 YSYEKL. This CDR3 is 14 amino acids long. Deletions cut 2 bases from V and 7 bases from J, with 15 bases between. The CDR3 region has the DNA TGCGCCAGCAGCCAAATCGGACACCGCCTTGAGCAGTACTTC. It codes for CASSQIGHRLEQYF.

The V call is TRBV6-5, the J call TRBJ2-1; 9 bases are shared with TRBD1. The CDR3 spans 14 residues. The germline V gene has CDR1 MNHEY and CDR2 SVGAGI. V lost 0 bases, J lost 6 bases, and 0 bases stayed unmatched. The CDR3 DNA reads as TGTGCCAGCAGTTACTCGGGACAGGGCAATGAGCAGTTCTTC. Its protein product is CASSYSGQGNEQFF.

This clone was found a few times. This chain connects TRBV9 to TRBJ2-1; D is unclear. The CDR3 loop spans 14 amino acids. Germline values: CDR1 SGDLS, CDR2 YYNGEE. V dropped 2 bases and J dropped 3 bases, with 9 bases sitting between them. CDR3 bases: TGTGCCAGCAGCGTTGAGGTAAGCTACAATGAGCAGTTCTTC. It encodes CASSVEVSYNEQFF. The whole variable domain, remainder taken from reference TRBV9 and TRBJ2-1, is DSGVTQTPKHLITATGQRVTLRCSPRSGDLSVYWYQQSLDQGLQFLIQYYNGEERAKGNILERFSAQQFPDLHSELNLSSLELGDSALYFCASSVEVSYNEQFFGPGTRLTVL.

The chain employs TRBV11-3 and TRBJ2-7; perhaps TRBD1 as D (6 bases). Looked up from germline, CDR1 is SGHNT and CDR2 is YENEEA. V was trimmed by 2 bases and J by 6 bases, leaving 11 bases between them. The CDR3 contains 13 residues. The CDR3 protein is CASSLSTGFEQYF. The DNA for the CDR3 is TGTGCCAGCAGCTTATCCACAGGGTTCGAGCAGTACTTC.

This clone was detected only once. J is TRBJ2-5 and V is TRBV2, with TRBD1 as a possible D gene (8 bases). V lost 7 bases and J lost 6, with 21 bases in between. Germline V gene sequence: CDR1 SNHLY, CDR2 FYNNEI. The CDR3 extends over 15 amino acids. Written as DNA, the CDR3 is TGTGCCAGCACCAGGGAGGGGACAGGAGGTCAGACCCAGTACTTC. Its protein product is CASTREGTGGQTQYF.

The rearrangement joins TRBV4-2 to TRBJ1-2, with 7 positions matching TRBD1. The CDR3 extends over 13 amino acids. CDR1 and CDR2 (germline): LGHNA, YNFKEQ. V shed 4 bases and J 6 bases; nucleotides not matched to a gene: 5. This chain's CDR3 is CASSLGRGDGYTF. As DNA, the CDR3 is TGTGCCAGCAGCCTCGGCAGGGGGGATGGCTACACCTTC.

The chain is built from TRBV27 and TRBJ1-6, with 9 bases that match TRBD1. The CDR3 has 17 amino acids. Germline trimming cut 3 bases from V and 7 bases from J; bases unmatched to any gene: 10. Germline CDR1 is MNHEY and CDR2 is SMNVEV (reference sequence). The chain's CDR3 is CASSLGTGYLGNSPLHF. DNA of the CDR3: TGTGCCAGCAGTTTGGGGACAGGGTATTTAGGCAATTCACCCCTCCACTTT.

The chain is built from TRBV28 and TRBJ2-7; D is undetermined. From germline, CDR1 is MDHEN and CDR2 SYDVKM. The V and J ends lost 7 bases and 0 bases respectively, with 10 bases between them. The length of the CDR3 is 13 residues. The CDR3 DNA reads TGTGCCAGCAACAAAATCCTCTCCTACGAGCAGTACTTC. This translates into CASNKILSYEQYF.

The CDR3 DNA reads TGTGCCAGCAGTGTAGCCATGAACACTGAAGCTTTCTTT. As protein: CASSVAMNTEAFF. This sequence joins TRBV6-4 and TRBJ1-1; no clear D. CDR1 and CDR2 (germline): MRHNA, SNTAGT. V lost 4 bases and J lost 0, with 6 bases in between. The CDR3 sequence is 13 residues long.

The chain uses TRBV6-5 and TRBJ1-6, with D possibly matching TRBD1 (6 bases). The CDR3 runs 13 residues. CDR1 and CDR2 from the germline V gene are MNHEY and SVGAGI. Trimming pared 7 bases from V and 10 bases from J, leaving 14 bases between. The CDR3 protein is CASNRGARSPLHF. CDR3 bases: TGTGCCAGCAACCGGGGGGCGCGATCACCCCTCCACTTT.

The CDR3 loop reads CASSRFWTDNTEAFF. CDR3 nucleotides: TGTGCCAGCAGCCGCTTTTGGACAGATAACACTGAAGCTTTCTTT. The chain joins TRBV7-2 to TRBJ1-1, with D possibly TRBD1 on 6 matching bases. Trimming took 5 bases from V and 2 from J, leaving 15 bases between them. The CDR3 has 15 amino acids. CDR1 and CDR2 from the germline V gene are SGHTA and FQGNSA.

In its sample, this clone was seen a few times. Here the CDR3 reads CATRQGAGVRSPLHF. In nucleotides, the CDR3 is TGTGCCACCCGACAGGGGGCCGGGGTGAGGTCACCCCTCCACTTT. The V call is TRBV19, the J call TRBJ1-6, with 10 bases aligning to TRBD1. The CDR3 has 15 residues. The germline gives CDR1 LNHDA, CDR2 SQIVND (reference sequence). V was clipped by 10 bases and J by 10 bases; unmatched bases: 13. Full variable domain (missing parts from reference TRBV19 and TRBJ1-6): DGGITQSPKYLFRKEGQNVTLSCEQNLNHDAMYWYRQDPGQGLRLIYYSQIVNDFQKGDIAEGYSVSREKKESFPLTVTSAQKNPTAFYLCATRQGAGVRSPLHFGNGTRLTVT.

This chain joins TRBV18 and TRBJ2-7; possibly TRBD1 for D (6 bases). The CDR3 runs 14 residues. Trimming pared 3 bases from V and 2 bases from J, leaving 11 bases between. Germline-derived CDR1 and CDR2 are KGHSH and LQKENI. CDR3 region: CASSPPTGTYEQYF. The CDR3 DNA reads as TGTGCCAGCTCACCCCCGACAGGTACCTACGAGCAGTACTTC. Full variable domain (remainder filled in from reference TRBV18 and TRBJ2-7): NAGVMQNPRHLVRRRGQEARLRCSPMKGHSHVYWYRQLPEEGLKFMVYLQKENIIDESGMPKERFSAEFPKEGPSILRIQQVVRGDSAAYFCASSPPTGTYEQYFGPGTRLTVT.